Sequencing of this T cell receptor (beta chain) was carried out in a study of CXCR3-negative and CXCR3-positive naive CD8 T cells. At the level of the study: Sequencing gave roughly 130 million TRB reads overall, about 1.5 +/- 0.3 million per library.

Comment on this clonotype: Its antigen is unknown.

Overall study results and limits: Memory CD8+ T cell repertoires were far less diverse than both naive subsets. Comparison of naive CXCR3-negative and CXCR3-positive cells revealed similar TRBV-TRBJ usage, while memory cells differed. Naive cells with CXCR3 showed TRB CDR3s that were more hydrophobic than those in CXCR3-negative naive cells.

Per CD8+ T cell subset, triplicate sorts of 250,000 to 300,000 cells each were done. Via 5' RACE with UMI labels, TRB cDNA libraries were prepared. From the 5' RACE reads, TCRdb lists one entry per CDR3 protein and no DNA. In total, the table holds 65,000 to 75,000 distinct CDR3 sequences. CDR1 and CDR2 from the germline V gene are SQVTM and ANQGSEA. The CDR3 has 12 amino acids. Sequences were obtained from naive CXCR3+ CD8+ T cells from blood. Subset: CD45RO-CCR7+CD27+CD95- naive CD8+ T cells expressing CXCR3 (TNR3+). The gene calls are TRBV29-1 and TRBJ1-2; TCRdb returns TRBD1, unconfirmable since there is no DNA. The sequence derives from a human donor in good health. Some clones in this sample may be carry-over from other donors' samples. The CDR3 loop reads CSVEGTLNGYTF.